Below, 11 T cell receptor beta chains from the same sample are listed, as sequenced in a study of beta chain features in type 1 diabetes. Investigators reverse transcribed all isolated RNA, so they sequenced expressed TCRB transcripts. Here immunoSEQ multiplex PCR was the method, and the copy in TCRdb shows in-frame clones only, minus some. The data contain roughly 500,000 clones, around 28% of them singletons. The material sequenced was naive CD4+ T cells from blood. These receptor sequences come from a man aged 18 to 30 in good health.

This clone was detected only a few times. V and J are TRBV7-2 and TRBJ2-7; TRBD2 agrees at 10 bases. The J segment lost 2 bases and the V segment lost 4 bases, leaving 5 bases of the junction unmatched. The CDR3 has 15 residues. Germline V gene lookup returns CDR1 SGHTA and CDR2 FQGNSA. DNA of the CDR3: TGTGCCAGCAGCTCGGGACTAGCGAACGCCTACGAGCAGTACTTC. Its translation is CASSSGLANAYEQYF.

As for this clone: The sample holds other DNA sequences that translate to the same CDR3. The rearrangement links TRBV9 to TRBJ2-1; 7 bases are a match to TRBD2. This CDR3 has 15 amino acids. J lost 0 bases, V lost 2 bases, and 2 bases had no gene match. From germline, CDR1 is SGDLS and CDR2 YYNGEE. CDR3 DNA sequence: TGTGCCAGCAGCGTCGGGAGGAGCTCCTACAATGAGCAGTTCTTC. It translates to CASSVGRSSYNEQFF.

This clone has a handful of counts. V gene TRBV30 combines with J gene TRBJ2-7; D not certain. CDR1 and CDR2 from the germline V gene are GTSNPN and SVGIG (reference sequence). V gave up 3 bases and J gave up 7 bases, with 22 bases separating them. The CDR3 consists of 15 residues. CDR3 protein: CAWSKRTVGVGEQYF. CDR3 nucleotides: TGTGCCTGGAGCAAACGAACCGTGGGTGTGGGGGAGCAGTACTTC.

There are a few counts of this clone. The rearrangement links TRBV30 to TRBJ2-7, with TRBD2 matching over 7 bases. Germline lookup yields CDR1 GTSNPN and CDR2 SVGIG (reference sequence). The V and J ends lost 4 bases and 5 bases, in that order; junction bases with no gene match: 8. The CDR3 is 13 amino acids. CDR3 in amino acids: CAWNGGLGDEQYF. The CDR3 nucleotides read TGTGCCTGGAACGGAGGACTAGGAGACGAGCAGTACTTC.

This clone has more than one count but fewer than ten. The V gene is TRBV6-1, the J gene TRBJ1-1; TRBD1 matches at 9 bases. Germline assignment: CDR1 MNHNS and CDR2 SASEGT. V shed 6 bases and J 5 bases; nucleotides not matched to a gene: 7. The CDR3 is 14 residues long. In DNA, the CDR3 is TGTGCCAGCAGGCTACAGGGGGCTTGGACTGAAGCTTTCTTT. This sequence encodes CASRLQGAWTEAFF.

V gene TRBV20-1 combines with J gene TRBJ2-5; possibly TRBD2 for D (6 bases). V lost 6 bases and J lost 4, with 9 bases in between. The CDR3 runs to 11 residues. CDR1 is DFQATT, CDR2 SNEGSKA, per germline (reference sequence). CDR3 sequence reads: CSAQAGETQYF. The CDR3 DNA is TGCAGTGCCCAAGCGGGAGAGACCCAGTACTTC.

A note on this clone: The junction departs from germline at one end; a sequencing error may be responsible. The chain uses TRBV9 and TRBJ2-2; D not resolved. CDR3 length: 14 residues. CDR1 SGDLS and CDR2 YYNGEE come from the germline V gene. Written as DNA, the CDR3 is TGTGCCAGCAGCGTAGCAGCGAACCCCGGGGAGCTGTTTTTT. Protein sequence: CASSVAANPGELFF.

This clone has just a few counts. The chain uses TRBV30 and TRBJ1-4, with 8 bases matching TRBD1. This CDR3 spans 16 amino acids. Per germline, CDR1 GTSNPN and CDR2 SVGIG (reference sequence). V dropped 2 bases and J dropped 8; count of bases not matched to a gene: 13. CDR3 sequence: CAWSSGTGVWPEKLFF. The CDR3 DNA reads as TGTGCCTGGAGTTCCGGGACAGGAGTATGGCCAGAAAAACTGTTTTTT.

As DNA, the CDR3 is TGCGCCAGCAGCACCGGGACAGGCTACAATGAGCAGTTCTTC. It codes for CASSTGTGYNEQFF. The chain joins TRBV5-1 to TRBJ2-1; 8 positions agree with TRBD1. This CDR3 region has 14 residues. Germline CDR1 is SGHRS and CDR2 is YFSETQ. V lost 4 bases and J lost 3; bases outside the gene matches: 3.

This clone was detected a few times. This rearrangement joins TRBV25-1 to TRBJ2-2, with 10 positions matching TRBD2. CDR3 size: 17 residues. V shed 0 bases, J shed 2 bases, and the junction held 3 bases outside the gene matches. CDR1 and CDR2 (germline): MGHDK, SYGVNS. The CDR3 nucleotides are TGTGCCAGCAGTGAATATAGGACTAGCGGAAACACCGGGGAGCTGTTTTTT. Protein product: CASSEYRTSGNTGELFF. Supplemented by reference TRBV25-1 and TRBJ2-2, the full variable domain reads EADIYQTPRYLVIGTGKKITLECSQTMGHDKMYWYQQDPGMELHLIHYSYGVNSTEKGDLSSESTVSRIRTEHFPLTLESARPSHTSQYLCASSEYRTSGNTGELFFGEGSRLTVL.

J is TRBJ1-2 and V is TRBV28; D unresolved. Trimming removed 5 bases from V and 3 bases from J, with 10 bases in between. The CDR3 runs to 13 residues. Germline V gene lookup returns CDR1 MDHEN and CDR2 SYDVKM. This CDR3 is CASSPPAHYGYTF. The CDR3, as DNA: TGTGCCAGCAGTCCGCCGGCCCACTATGGCTACACCTTC.